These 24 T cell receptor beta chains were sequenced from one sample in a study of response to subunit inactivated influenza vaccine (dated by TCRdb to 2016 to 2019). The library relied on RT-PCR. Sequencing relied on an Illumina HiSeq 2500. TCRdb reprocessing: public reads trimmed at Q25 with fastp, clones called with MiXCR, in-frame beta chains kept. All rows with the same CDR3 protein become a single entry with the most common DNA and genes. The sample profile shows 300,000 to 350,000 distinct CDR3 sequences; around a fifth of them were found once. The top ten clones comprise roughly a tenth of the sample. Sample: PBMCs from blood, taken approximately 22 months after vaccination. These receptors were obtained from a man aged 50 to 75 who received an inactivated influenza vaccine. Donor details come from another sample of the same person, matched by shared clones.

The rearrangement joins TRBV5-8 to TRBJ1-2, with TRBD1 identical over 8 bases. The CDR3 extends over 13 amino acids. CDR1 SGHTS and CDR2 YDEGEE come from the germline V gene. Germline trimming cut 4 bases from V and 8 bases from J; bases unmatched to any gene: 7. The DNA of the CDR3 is TGTGCCAGCAGCCGGGACAGGCTCGTCGGCTACACCTTC. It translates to CASSRDRLVGYTF.

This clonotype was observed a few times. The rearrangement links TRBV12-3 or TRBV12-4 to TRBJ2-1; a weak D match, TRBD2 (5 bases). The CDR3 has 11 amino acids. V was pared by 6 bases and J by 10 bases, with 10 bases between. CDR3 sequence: CASSWRTEQFF. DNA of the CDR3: TGTGCCAGCAGCTGGAGGACCGAGCAGTTCTTC.

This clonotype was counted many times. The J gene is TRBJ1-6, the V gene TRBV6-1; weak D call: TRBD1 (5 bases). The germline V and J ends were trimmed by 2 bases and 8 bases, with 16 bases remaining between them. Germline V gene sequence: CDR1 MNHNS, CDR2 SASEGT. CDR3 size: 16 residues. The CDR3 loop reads CASSEPGRGKHSPLHF. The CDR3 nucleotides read TGTGCCAGCAGTGAACCGGGACGGGGGAAGCATTCACCCCTCCACTTT.

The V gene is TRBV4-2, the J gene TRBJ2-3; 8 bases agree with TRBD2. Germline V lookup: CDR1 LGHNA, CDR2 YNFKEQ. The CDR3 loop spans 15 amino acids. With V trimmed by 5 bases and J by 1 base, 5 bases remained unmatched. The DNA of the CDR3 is TGTGCCAGCAGCGAGGAACTAGCGGGCACAGATACGCAGTATTTT. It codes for CASSEELAGTDTQYF.

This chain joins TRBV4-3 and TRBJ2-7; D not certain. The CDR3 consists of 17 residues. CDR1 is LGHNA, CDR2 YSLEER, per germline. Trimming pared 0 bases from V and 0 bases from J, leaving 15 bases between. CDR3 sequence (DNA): TGCGCCAGCAGCCAAGATCAGGAGACCGATAGCTCCTACGAGCAGTACTTC. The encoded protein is CASSQDQETDSSYEQYF.

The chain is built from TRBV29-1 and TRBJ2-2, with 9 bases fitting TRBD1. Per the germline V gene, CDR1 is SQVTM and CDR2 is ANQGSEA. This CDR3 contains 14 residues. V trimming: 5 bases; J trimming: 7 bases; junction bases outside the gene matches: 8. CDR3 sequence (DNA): TGCAGCGTTCCGGGACAGGGTTATGGCGGGGAGCTGTTTTTT. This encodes CSVPGQGYGGELFF.

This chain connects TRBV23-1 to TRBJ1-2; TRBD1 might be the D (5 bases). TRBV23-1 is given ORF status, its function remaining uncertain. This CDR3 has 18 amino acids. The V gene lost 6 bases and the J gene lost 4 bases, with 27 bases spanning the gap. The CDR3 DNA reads TGCGCCAGCAGCCCTTACCTCACGAAACGGCGGGGGGGCTATGGCTACACCTTC. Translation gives CASSPYLTKRRGGYGYTF.

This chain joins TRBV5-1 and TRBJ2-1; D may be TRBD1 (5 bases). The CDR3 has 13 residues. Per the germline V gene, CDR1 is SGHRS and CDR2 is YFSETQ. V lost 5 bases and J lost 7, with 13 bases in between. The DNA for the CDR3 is TGCGCCAGCAGAATTGGTAGGGGTAATGAGCAGTTCTTC. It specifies CASRIGRGNEQFF.

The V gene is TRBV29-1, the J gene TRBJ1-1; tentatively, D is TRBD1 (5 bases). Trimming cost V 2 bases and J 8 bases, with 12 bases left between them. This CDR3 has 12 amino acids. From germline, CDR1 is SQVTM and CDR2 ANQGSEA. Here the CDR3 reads CSVETGAREAFF. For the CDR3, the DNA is TGCAGCGTTGAAACTGGGGCGAGAGAAGCTTTCTTT.

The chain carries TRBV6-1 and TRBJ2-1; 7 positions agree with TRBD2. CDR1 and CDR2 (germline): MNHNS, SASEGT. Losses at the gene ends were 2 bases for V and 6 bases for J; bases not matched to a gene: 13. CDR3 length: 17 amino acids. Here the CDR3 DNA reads TGTGCCAGCAGTGAAAGGGGAAGGACTAGTCGGATCAATGAGCAGTTCTTC. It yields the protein CASSERGRTSRINEQFF.

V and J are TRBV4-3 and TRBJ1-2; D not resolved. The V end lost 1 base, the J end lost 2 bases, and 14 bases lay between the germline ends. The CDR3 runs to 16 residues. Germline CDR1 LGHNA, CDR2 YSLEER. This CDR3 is CASSQANEPVNYGYTF. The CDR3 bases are TGCGCCAGCAGCCAAGCGAACGAGCCCGTCAACTATGGCTACACCTTC.

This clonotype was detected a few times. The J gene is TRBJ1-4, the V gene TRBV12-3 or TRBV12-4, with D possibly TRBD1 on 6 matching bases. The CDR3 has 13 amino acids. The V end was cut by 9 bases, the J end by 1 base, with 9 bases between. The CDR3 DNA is TGTGCCAGTTCGACAGGAACTAATGAAAAACTGTTTTTT. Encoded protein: CASSTGTNEKLFF.

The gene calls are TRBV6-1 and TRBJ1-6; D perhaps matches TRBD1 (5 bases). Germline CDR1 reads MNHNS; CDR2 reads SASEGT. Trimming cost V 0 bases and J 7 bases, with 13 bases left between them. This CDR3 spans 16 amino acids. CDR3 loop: CASSEAHRRANSPLHF. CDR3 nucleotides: TGTGCCAGCAGTGAAGCGCACAGGCGGGCGAATTCACCCCTCCACTTT.

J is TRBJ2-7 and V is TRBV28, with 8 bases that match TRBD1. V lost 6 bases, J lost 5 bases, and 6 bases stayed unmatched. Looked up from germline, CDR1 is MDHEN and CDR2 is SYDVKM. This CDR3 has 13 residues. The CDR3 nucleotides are TGTGCCAGCAGCCCTAAGACAGGGGACGAGCAGTACTTC. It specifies CASSPKTGDEQYF.

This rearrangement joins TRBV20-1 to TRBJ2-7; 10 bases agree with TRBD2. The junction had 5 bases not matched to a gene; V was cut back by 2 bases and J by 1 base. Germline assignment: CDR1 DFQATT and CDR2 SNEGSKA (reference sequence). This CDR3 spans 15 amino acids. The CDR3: CSARPSGGVSYEQYF. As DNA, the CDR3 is TGCAGTGCTAGACCTAGCGGGGGAGTTTCCTACGAGCAGTACTTC.

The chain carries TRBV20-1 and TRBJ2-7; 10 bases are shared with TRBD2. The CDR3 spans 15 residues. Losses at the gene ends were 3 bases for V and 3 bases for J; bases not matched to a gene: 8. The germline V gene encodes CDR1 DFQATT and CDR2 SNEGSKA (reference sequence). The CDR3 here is CSASLAGGYNYEQYF. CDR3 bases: TGCAGTGCTAGCTTAGCGGGAGGATACAACTACGAGCAGTACTTC.

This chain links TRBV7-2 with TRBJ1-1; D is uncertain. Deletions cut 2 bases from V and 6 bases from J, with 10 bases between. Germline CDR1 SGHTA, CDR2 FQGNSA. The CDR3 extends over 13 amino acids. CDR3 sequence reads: CASSLRWAAEAFF. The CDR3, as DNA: TGTGCCAGCAGCTTAAGATGGGCCGCTGAAGCTTTCTTT.

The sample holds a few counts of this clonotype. The CDR3 region is CSARGTDRATEAFF. The CDR3 region has the DNA TGCAGTGCTAGAGGGACCGACAGGGCGACTGAAGCTTTCTTT. The chain combines TRBV20-1 with TRBJ1-1; 7 nucleotides agree with TRBD1. Germline V CDR1 and CDR2: DFQATT, SNEGSKA (reference sequence). There are 14 residues in the CDR3. V lost 1 base and J lost 5; bases outside the gene matches: 7.

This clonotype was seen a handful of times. CDR3 residues: CASSEAVGLNYGYTF. The CDR3 DNA is TGTGCCAGCAGCGAGGCAGTAGGATTGAACTATGGCTACACCTTC. The chain is built from TRBV6-1 and TRBJ1-2; D is uncertain. The germline gives CDR1 MNHNS, CDR2 SASEGT. V shed 6 bases and J shed 2 bases, with 16 bases lying between them. The CDR3 covers 15 residues.

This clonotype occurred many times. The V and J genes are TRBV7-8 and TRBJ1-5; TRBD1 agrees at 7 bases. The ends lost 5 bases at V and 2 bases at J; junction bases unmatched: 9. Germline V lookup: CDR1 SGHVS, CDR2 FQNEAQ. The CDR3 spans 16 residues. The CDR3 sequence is CASSARDSIGNQPQHF. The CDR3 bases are TGTGCCAGCAGCGCCCGGGACAGTATAGGCAATCAGCCCCAGCATTTT.

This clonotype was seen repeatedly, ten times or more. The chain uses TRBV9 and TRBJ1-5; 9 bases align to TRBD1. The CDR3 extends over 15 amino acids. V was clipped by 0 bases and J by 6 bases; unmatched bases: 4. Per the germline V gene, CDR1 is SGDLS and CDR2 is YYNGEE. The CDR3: CASSVDSGQGQPQHF. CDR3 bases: TGTGCCAGCAGCGTAGATTCGGGACAGGGTCAGCCCCAGCATTTT.

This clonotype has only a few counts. The CDR3 reads CASSEYASGNQETQYF. The CDR3 DNA sequence: TGTGCCAGCAGTGAATATGCTAGCGGGAACCAAGAGACCCAGTACTTC. The chain couples TRBV25-1 to TRBJ2-5, with 9 bases aligning to TRBD2. CDR3 length: 16 amino acids. Germline trimming cut 0 bases from V and 0 bases from J; bases unmatched to any gene: 2. Germline CDR1 and CDR2: MGHDK and SYGVNS.

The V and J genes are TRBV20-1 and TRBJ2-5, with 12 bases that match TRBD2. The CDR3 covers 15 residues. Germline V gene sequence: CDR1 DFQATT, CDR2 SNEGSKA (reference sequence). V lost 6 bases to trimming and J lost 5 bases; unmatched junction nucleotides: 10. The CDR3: CSAQRLAGVLETQYF. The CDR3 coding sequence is TGCAGTGCACAGAGACTAGCGGGAGTGCTGGAGACCCAGTACTTC.

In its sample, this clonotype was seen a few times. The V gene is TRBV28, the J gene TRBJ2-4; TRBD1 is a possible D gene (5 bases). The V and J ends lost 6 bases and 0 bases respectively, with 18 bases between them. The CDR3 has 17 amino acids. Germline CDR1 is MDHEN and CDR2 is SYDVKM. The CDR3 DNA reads TGTGCCAGCAGCCCCGGACACCTACCGCTAGCCAAAAACATTCAGTACTTC. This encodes CASSPGHLPLAKNIQYF.